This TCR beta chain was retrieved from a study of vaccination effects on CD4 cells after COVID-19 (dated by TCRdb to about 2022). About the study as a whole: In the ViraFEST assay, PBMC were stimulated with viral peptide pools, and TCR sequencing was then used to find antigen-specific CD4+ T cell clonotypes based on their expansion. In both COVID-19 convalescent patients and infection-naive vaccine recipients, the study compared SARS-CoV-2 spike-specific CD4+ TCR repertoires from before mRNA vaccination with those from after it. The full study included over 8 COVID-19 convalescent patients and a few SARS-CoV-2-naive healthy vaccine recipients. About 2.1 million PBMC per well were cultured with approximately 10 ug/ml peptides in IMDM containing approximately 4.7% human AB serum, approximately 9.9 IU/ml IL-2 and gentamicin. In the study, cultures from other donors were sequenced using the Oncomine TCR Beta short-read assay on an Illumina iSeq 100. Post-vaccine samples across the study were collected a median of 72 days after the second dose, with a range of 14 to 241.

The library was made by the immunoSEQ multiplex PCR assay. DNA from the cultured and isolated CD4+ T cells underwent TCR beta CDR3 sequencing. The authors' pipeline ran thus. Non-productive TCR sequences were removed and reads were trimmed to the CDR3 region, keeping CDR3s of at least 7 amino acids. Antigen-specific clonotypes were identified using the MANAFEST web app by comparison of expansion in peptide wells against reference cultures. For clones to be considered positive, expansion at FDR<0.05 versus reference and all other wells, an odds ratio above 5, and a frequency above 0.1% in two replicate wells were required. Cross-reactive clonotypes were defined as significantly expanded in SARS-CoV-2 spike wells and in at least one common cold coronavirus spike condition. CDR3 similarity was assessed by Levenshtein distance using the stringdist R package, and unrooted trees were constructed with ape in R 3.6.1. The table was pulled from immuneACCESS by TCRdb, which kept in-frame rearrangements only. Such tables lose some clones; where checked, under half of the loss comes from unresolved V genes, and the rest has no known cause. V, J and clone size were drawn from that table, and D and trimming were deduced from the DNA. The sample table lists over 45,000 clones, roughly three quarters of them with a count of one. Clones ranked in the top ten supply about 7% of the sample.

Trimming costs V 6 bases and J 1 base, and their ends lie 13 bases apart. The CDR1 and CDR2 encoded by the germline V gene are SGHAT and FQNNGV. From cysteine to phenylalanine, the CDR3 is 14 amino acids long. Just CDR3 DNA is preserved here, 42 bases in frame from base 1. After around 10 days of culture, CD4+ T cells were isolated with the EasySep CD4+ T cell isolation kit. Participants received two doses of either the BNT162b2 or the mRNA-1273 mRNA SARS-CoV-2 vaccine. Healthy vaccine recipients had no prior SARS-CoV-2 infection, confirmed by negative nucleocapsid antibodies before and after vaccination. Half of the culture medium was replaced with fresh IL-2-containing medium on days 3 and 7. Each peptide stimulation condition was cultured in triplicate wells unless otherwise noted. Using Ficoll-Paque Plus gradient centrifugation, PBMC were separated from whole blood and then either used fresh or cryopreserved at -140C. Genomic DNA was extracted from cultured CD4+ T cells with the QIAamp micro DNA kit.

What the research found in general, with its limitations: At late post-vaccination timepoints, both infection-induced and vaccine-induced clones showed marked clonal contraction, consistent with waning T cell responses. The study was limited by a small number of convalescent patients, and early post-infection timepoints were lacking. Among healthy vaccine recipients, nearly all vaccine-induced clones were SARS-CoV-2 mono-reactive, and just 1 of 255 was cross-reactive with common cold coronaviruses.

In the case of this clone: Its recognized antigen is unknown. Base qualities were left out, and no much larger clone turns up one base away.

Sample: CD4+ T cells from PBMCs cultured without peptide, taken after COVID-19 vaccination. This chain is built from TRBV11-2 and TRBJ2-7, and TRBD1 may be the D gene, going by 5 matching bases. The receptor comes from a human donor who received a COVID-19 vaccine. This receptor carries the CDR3 CASRGALRSYEQYF. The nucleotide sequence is TGTGCCAGCAGAGGGGCCTTGAGGTCCTACGAGCAGTACTTC. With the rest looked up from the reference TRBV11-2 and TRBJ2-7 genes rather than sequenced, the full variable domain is EAGVAQSPRYKIIEKRQSVAFWCNPISGHATLYWYQQILGQGPKLLIQFQNNGVVDDSQLPKDRFSAERLKGVDSTLKIQPAKLEDSAVYLCASRGALRSYEQYFGPGTRLTVT.